The 7 T cell receptor beta chains given below trace back to one sample, sequenced in a study of blood T cell repertoires in COVID-19. Some clones are missing from TCRdb's copy, which holds only in-frame ones; the method was immunoSEQ multiplex PCR. The data show around 430,000 clones, 85% to 90% seen once. The sequenced material came from PBMCs or T cells enriched from blood (not recorded which). The source is a woman aged 45-65 years who had recovered from COVID-19.

The chain recombines TRBV4-3 with TRBJ2-1, with 7 nucleotides matching TRBD1. With 2 bases clipped from V and 7 bases from J, the junction kept 2 bases outside the gene matches. Germline V CDR1 and CDR2: LGHNA, YSLEER. This CDR3 is built from 13 residues. CDR3 loop: CASSQTRGNEQFF. The CDR3 nucleotides are TGCGCCAGCAGCCAAACCAGGGGGAATGAGCAGTTCTTC.

This chain connects TRBV27 to TRBJ2-7; 10 bases line up with TRBD2. CDR3 length: 15 residues. Germline V gene lookup returns CDR1 MNHEY and CDR2 SMNVEV (reference sequence). J lost 4 bases, V lost 4 bases, and 7 bases had no gene match. The CDR3 sequence is CASSSPTSGRYEQYF. The CDR3 region has the DNA TGTGCCAGCAGTTCCCCGACTAGCGGGCGGTACGAGCAGTACTTC.

DNA for the CDR3: TGCGCCAGCAGCACAACCCAGGGCGGTGAAAAACTGTTTTTT. Amino acids: CASSTTQGGEKLFF. This chain connects TRBV5-1 to TRBJ1-4; possible D gene TRBD1, 5 bases. The CDR3 consists of 14 residues. With 4 bases removed from V and 7 bases from J, the gap between germline ends came to 14 bases. The germline V gene encodes CDR1 SGHRS and CDR2 YFSETQ.

This sequence joins TRBV4-2 and TRBJ1-1; D is undetermined. The CDR3 length is 15 residues. V lost 4 bases to trimming and J lost 1 base, with 13 bases between them. Germline lookup yields CDR1 LGHNA and CDR2 YNFKEQ. This CDR3 is CASSPGRAENTEAFF. For the CDR3, the DNA is TGTGCCAGCAGCCCGGGGAGGGCAGAGAACACTGAAGCTTTCTTT.

The V and J genes are TRBV24-1 and TRBJ2-1; D is possibly TRBD2 (5 bases). Germline CDR1 and CDR2: KGHDR and SFDVKD. The CDR3 totals 12 residues. V was trimmed by 7 bases and J by 9 bases, leaving 12 bases between them. CDR3 sequence: CATRASYGEQFF. For the CDR3, the DNA is TGTGCCACCAGGGCTAGCTATGGTGAGCAGTTCTTC.

This clone was observed once. This sequence joins TRBV4-3 and TRBJ1-3; weak D call: TRBD1 (5 bases). Trimming took 0 bases from V and 0 from J, leaving 12 bases between them. The CDR3 consists of 17 residues. The germline CDR1 and CDR2 sequences are LGHNA and YSLEER. DNA of the CDR3: TGCGCCAGCAGCCAAGATGTAACAGGCCTCTCTGGAAACACCATATATTTT. The encoded protein is CASSQDVTGLSGNTIYF.

This clone was found a few times. The chain is built from TRBV4-2 and TRBJ1-4; no clear D. This CDR3 spans 16 amino acids. Germline lookup yields CDR1 LGHNA and CDR2 YNFKEQ. Trimming shortened V by 4 bases and J by 11 bases, and 23 bases separated the two germline ends. The CDR3 is CASSPANPDSGSKLFF. Written as DNA, the CDR3 is TGTGCCAGCAGCCCAGCCAATCCGGACTCTGGGTCGAAACTGTTTTTT.